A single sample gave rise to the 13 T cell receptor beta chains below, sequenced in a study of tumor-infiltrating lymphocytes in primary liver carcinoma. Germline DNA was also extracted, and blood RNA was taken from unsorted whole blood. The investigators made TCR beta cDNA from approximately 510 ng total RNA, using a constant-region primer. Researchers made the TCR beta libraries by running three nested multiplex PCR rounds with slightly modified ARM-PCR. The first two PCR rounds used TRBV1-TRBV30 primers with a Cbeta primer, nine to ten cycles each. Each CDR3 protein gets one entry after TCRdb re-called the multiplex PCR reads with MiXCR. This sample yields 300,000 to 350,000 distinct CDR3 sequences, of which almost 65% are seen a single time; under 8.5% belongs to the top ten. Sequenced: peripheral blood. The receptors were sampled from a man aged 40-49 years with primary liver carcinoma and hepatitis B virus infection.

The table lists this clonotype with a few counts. The CDR3 DNA reads TGTGCCAGCAGCCTCAGACAGGGCTCCGGCGAGCAGTACTTC. Its translation is CASSLRQGSGEQYF. V usage is TRBV28 and J usage is TRBJ2-7, with 7 bases matching TRBD1. The length of the CDR3 is 14 residues. The trim removed 6 bases at V and 6 bases at J, leaving 11 bases unmatched. The V gene's germline CDR1 is MDHEN and CDR2 SYDVKM.

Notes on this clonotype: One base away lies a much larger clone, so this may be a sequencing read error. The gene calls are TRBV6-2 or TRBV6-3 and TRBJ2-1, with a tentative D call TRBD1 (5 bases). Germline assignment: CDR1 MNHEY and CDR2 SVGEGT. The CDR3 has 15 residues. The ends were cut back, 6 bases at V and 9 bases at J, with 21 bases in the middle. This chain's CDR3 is CASSKGLGRPSEQFF. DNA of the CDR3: TGTGCCAGCAGCAAGGGGTTGGGTCGACCGAGTGAGCAGTTCTTC.

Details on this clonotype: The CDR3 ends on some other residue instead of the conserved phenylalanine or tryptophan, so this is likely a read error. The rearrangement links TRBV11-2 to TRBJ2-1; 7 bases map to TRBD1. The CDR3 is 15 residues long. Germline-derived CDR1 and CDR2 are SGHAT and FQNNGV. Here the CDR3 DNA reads TGTGCCAGCAGCTCCCCCGGGACAGAATACAATAAGCAGTTCTTA. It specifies CASSSPGTEYNKQFL.

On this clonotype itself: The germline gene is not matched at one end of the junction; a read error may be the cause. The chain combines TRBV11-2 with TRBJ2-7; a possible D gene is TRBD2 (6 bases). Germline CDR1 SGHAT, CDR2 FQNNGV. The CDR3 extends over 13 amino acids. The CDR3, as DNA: TGTGTCAGCAGTGGGGACTTCTCGTACGAGCAGTACTTC. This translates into CVSSGDFSYEQYF.

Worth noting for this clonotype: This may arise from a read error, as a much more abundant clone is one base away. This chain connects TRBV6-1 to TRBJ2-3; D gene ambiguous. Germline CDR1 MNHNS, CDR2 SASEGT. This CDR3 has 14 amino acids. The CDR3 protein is CASSLAHTTYTQYF. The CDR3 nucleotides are TGTGCCAGCAGTTTGGCACATACCACATATACGCAGTATTTT.

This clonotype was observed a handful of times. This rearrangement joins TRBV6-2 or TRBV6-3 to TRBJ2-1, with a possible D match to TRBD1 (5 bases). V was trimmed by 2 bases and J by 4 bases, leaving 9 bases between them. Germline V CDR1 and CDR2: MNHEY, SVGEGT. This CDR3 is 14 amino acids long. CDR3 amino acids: CASSYDGAYNEQFF. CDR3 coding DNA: TGTGCCAGCAGTTACGATGGGGCGTACAATGAGCAGTTCTTC.

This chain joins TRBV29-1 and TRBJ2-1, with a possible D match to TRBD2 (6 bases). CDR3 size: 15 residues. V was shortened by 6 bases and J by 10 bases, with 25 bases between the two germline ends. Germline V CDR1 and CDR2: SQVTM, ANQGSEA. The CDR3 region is CSVEGLALAPKEQFF. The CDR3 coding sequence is TGCAGCGTCGAGGGTCTAGCGCTAGCTCCCAAAGAGCAGTTCTTC.

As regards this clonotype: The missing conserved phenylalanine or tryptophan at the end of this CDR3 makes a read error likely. CDR3 sequence (DNA): TGTGCCAGCAGCTTGACGGAGACTAGTACAGATACGCAGTATCTT. It specifies CASSLTETSTDTQYL. The gene calls are TRBV11-1 and TRBJ2-3, with D maybe TRBD2 (6 bases). This CDR3 has 15 amino acids. Germline V gives CDR1 SGHAT, CDR2 FQDESV (reference sequence). Trimming cost V 3 bases and J 3 bases, with 13 bases left between them.

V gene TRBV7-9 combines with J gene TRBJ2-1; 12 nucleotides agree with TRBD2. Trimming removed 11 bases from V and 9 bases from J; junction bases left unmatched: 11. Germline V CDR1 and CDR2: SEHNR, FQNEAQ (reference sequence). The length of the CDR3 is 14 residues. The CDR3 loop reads CAGTLAGGSSEQFF. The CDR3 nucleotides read TGTGCCGGCACCCTAGCGGGAGGGAGCAGTGAGCAGTTCTTC. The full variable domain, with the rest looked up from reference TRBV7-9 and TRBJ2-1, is DTGVSQNPRHKITKRGQNVTFRCDPISEHNRLYWYRQTLGQGPEFLTYFQNEAQLEKSRLLSDRFSAERPKGSFSTLEIQRTEQGDSAMYLCAGTLAGGSSEQFFGPGTRLTVL.

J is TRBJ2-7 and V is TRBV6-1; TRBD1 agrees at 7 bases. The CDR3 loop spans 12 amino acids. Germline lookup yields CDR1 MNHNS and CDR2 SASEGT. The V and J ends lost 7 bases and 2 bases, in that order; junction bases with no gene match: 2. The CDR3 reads CASMRGPYEQYF. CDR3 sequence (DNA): TGTGCCAGCATGAGGGGGCCCTACGAGCAGTACTTC.

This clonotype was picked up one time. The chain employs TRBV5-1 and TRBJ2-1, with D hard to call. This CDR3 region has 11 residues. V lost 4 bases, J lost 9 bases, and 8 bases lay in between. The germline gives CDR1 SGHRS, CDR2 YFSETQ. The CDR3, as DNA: TGCGCCAGCAGCGAGCTGGGTGAGCAGTTCTTC. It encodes CASSELGEQFF.

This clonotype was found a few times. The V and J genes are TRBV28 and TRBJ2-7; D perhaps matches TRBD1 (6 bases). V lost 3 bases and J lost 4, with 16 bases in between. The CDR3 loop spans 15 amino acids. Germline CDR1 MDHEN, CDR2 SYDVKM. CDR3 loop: CASSLESRGSYEQYF. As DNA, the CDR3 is TGTGCCAGCAGTTTGGAATCCAGGGGATCGTACGAGCAGTACTTC.

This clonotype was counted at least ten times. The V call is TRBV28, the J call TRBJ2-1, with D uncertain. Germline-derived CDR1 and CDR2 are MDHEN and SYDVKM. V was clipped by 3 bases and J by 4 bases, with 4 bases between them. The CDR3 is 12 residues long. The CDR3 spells CASSFGYNEQFF. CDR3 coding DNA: TGTGCCAGCAGTTTCGGGTACAATGAGCAGTTCTTC.